This section outlines one TCR beta chain sequence together with its context. Its antigen is still unknown. No clone much larger than this one lies a single base away; base qualities are absent. The entry originates in a study of blood T cell repertoires in COVID-19 (dated by TCRdb to 2018 to 2021). About the study as a whole: Collaborator samples came from the United States, Italy and Spain and covered acute and convalescent phases of COVID-19. HLA class I and class II types, where available, came from metadata supplied by the sample provider rather than from assay-based typing. The prospective study material was composed of cDNA or gDNA derived from T cells, B-cell-depleted T cells, or PBMCs. The repertoires were made available in a free public database intended to serve as a resource for research on the immune response to SARS-CoV-2. The dataset comprised deeply sampled blood TCRbeta repertoires from subjects exposed to, actively infected with, or recovered from COVID-19. The samples were drawn from two sources: the first 160 participants of the ongoing ImmuneRACE study, and over 950 subjects contributed by 6 global collaborators. Nearly every sample came with metadata listing a de-identified subject ID, COVID-19 status, age in years and sex. Paper-wide results and their limitations: The amount of clinical and demographic metadata varied by source and participant and was provided uncurated.

Collaborating institutions collected whole blood in K2EDTA tubes following their own protocols. For TCRbeta analysis, collaborators shipped samples as frozen whole blood, isolated PBMCs, or DNA extracted from either of those sample types. CDR1 MDHEN and CDR2 SYDVKM were looked up in the germline V gene. CDR3 length: 17 amino acids, cysteine to phenylalanine. CDR3 DNA is the only sequence kept; it has 51 bases, read in frame from the first base. V trim: 3 bases; J trim: 5 bases; unmatched bases: 13. The immunoSEQ Assay, a bias-controlled multiplex PCR, was used to amplify TCRbeta CDR3 regions from genomic DNA. In the authors' own workflow: Nucleated cell counts per sample were estimated from amplification of reference gene primers within the assay. Sequence reads were collapsed and filtered to measure the absolute abundance of every unique TCRbeta CDR3 rearrangement. For each sample, productive Simpson clonality was calculated by taking the square root of Simpson's diversity index across productive rearrangements. Imported from immuneACCESS, the table was reduced by TCRdb to in-frame sequences with V and J called. These copies leave out some clones; in studies compared against another copy, an unresolved V gene accounts for under half, and the cause of the remainder is not known. From that table come the V and J calls and clone size; the DNA was used to work out D and trimming. This sample lists 180,000 or so clones; about 90% were detected once. Under 2% of the sample is taken by the ten largest.

The chain joins TRBV28 to TRBJ1-1, with 9 junctional bases fitting TRBD1. The TCR originated in a young man with active or convalescent COVID-19. Sequenced sample: peripheral blood. The nucleotides are TGTGCCAGCAGTTTGGGGGGTACAGGGGGCGTTCGAACTGAAGCTTTCTTT. Its protein product is CASSLGGTGGVRTEAFF.